This TCR beta chain was identified in a study of blood T cell repertoires in COVID-19. About the research overall: Samples came from the United States, Italy and Spain, spanning acute and convalescent COVID-19. In each case, the material was cDNA or gDNA derived from T cells, B-cell-depleted T cells, or PBMCs.

This CDR3 has 15 amino acids. With V trimmed by 5 bases and J by 6 bases, 9 bases remained unmatched. Looked up from germline, CDR1 is SGHTA and CDR2 is FQGTGA. In the authors' workflow: Nucleated cell number was recorded as an estimate derived from reference gene primer amplification. TCRdb's table, derived via immunoSEQ multiplex PCR, lists solely in-frame clones and lacks some. V and J calls and clone size are as listed in that table; D and trimming were resolved from the DNA. The table shows 130,000 or so clones, with roughly 85% occurring only once. What was sequenced was peripheral blood. This TCR was recovered from a human donor in a cohort sampled during active COVID-19. The chain employs TRBV7-3 and TRBJ2-1, with TRBD2 matching over 8 bases. As DNA, the CDR3 is TGTGCCAGCAGCCCCAAGGCGGGGGGAGGCAATGAGCAGTTCTTC. Translated, it gives CASSPKAGGGNEQFF.